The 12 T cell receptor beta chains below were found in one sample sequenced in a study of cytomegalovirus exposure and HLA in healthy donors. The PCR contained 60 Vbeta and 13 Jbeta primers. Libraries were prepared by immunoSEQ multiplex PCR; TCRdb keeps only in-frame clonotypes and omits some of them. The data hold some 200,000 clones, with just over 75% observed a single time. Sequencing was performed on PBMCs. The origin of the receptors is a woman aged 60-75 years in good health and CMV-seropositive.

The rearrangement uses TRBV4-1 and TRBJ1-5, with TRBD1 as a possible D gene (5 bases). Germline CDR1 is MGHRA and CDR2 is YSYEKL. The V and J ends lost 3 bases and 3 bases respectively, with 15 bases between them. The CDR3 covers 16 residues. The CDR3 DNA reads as TGCGCCAGCAGCCACATAGGGGAGGGGAACAATCAGCCCCAGCATTTT. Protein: CASSHIGEGNNQPQHF.

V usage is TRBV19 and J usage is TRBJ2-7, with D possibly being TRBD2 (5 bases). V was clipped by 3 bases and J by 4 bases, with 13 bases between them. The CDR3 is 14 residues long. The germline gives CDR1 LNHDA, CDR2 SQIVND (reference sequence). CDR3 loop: CASSMGRAGYEQYF. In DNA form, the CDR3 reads TGTGCCAGTAGTATGGGAAGGGCGGGTTACGAGCAGTACTTC. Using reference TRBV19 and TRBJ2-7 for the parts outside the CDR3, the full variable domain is DGGITQSPKYLFRKEGQNVTLSCEQNLNHDAMYWYRQDPGQGLRLIYYSQIVNDFQKGDIAEGYSVSREKKESFPLTVTSAQKNPTAFYLCASSMGRAGYEQYFGPGTRLTVT.

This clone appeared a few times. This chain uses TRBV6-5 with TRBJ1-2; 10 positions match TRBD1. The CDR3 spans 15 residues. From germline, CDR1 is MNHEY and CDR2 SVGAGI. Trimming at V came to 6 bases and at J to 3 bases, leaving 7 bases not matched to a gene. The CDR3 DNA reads TGTGCCAGCAGCGCTCGGGACAGGGGATACTATGGCTACACCTTC. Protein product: CASSARDRGYYGYTF.

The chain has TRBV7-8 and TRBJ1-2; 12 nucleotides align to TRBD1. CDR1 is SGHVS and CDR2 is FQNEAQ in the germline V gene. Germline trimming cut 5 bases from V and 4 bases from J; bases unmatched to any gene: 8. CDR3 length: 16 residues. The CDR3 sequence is CASSPRDRGLGYGYTF. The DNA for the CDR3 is TGTGCCAGCAGCCCCAGGGACAGGGGGCTGGGCTATGGCTACACCTTC.

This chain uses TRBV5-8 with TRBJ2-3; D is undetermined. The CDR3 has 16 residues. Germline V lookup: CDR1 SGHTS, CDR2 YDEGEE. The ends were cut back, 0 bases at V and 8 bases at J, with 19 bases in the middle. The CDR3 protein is CASSLGTDFSRVTQYF. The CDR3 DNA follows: TGTGCCAGCAGCTTGGGCACAGATTTCTCAAGAGTTACGCAGTATTTT.

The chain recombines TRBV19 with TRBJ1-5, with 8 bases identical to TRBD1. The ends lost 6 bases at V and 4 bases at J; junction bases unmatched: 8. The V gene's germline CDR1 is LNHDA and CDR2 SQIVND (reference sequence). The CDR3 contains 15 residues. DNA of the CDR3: TGTGCCAGTAGGGCCCACAGGGGGGGTAATCAGCCCCAGCATTTT. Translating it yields CASRAHRGGNQPQHF.

The CDR3 protein is CASSEGLAGAYEQYF. As DNA, the CDR3 is TGTGCCAGCAGTGAGGGACTAGCGGGGGCCTACGAGCAGTACTTC. The rearrangement uses TRBV2 and TRBJ2-7, with 14 bases lining up with TRBD2. The CDR3 loop spans 15 amino acids. CDR1 is SNHLY and CDR2 is FYNNEI in the germline V gene. The V segment lost 3 bases and the J segment 2 bases; nucleotides outside the gene matches: 0.

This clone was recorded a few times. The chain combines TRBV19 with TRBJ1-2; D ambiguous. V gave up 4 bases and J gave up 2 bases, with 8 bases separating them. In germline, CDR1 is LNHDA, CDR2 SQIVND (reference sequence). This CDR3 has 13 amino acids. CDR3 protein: CASSTGGNYGYTF. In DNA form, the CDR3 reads TGTGCCAGTAGTACGGGAGGGAACTATGGCTACACCTTC.

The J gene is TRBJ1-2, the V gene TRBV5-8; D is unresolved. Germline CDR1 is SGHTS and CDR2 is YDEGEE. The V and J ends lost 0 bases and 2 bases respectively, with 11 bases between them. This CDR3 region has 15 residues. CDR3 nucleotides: TGTGCCAGCAGCTTGGATTTGCGAAAAAACTATGGCTACACCTTC. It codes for CASSLDLRKNYGYTF. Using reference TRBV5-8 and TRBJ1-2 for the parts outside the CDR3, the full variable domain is EAGVTQSPTHLIKTRGQQATLRCSPISGHTSVYWYQQALGLGLQFLLWYDEGEERNRGNFPPRFSGRQFPNYSSELNVNALELEDSALYLCASSLDLRKNYGYTFGSGTRLTVV.

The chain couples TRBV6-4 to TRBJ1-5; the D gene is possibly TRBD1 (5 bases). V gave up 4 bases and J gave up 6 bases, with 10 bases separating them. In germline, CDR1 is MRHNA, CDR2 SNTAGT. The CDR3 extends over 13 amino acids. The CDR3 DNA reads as TGTGCCAGCAGTGCGGACATCCGTCAGCCCCAGCATTTT. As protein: CASSADIRQPQHF.

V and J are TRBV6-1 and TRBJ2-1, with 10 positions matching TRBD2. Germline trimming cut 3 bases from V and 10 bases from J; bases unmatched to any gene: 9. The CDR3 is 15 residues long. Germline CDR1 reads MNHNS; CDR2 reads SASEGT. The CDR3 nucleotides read TGTGCCAGCAGTGACCCGGGGCTAGCGGGAGTAGAGCAGTTCTTC. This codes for CASSDPGLAGVEQFF.

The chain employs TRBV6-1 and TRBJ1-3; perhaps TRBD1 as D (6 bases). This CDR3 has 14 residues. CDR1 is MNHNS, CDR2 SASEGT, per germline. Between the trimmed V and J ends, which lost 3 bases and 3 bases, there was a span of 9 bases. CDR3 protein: CASSEQGNGNTIYF. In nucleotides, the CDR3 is TGTGCCAGCAGTGAGCAGGGGAATGGAAACACCATATATTTT.